This entry lists 19 T cell receptor beta chains sequenced from one sample in a study of blood T cell repertoires in COVID-19. The protocol was immunoSEQ multiplex PCR, while the TCRdb copy is restricted to in-frame clones and leaves out a portion. The profile shows about 100,000 clones, approximately 86% of them singletons. The sample comprised peripheral blood. The receptors shown here come from a man older than 75 with acute or convalescent COVID-19.

The chain uses TRBV19 and TRBJ2-7, with 9 bases aligning to TRBD1. The CDR3 totals 15 residues. Per germline, CDR1 LNHDA and CDR2 SQIVND (reference sequence). Germline trimming cut 5 bases from V and 3 bases from J; bases unmatched to any gene: 8. The DNA of the CDR3 is TGTGCCAGTAGTGTTCGGGGGACAGGGAGCTACGAGCAGTACTTC. It yields the protein CASSVRGTGSYEQYF. The full variable domain, completed using reference TRBV19 and TRBJ2-7, is DGGITQSPKYLFRKEGQNVTLSCEQNLNHDAMYWYRQDPGQGLRLIYYSQIVNDFQKGDIAEGYSVSREKKESFPLTVTSAQKNPTAFYLCASSVRGTGSYEQYFGPGTRLTVT.

The chain combines TRBV7-9 with TRBJ2-1; TRBD2 matches at 11 bases. Germline CDR1 is SEHNR and CDR2 is FQNEAQ (reference sequence). This CDR3 contains 17 residues. J was trimmed by 6 bases and V by 5 bases; bases with no gene match: 12. CDR3 coding DNA: TGTGCCAGCAGCCACCCCCTAGCGGGAGGTGGAGGCAATGAGCAGTTCTTC. This translates into CASSHPLAGGGGNEQFF.

The rearrangement joins TRBV4-3 to TRBJ2-1; TRBD2 matches at 7 bases. V shed 0 bases, J shed 0 bases, and the junction held 5 bases outside the gene matches. Germline V lookup: CDR1 LGHNA, CDR2 YSLEER. The CDR3 extends over 17 amino acids. CDR3 DNA sequence: TGCGCCAGCAGCCAAGAGTATCGACTAGCCTCCTACAATGAGCAGTTCTTC. Translated: CASSQEYRLASYNEQFF.

Comments on this clone: The germline gene is not matched at one end of the junction; a read error may be the cause. V gene TRBV19 combines with J gene TRBJ2-6, with unresolved D. CDR1 LNHDA and CDR2 SQIVND come from the germline V gene (reference sequence). The CDR3 length is 16 residues. In DNA form, the CDR3 reads TGTGCCAATAGTCTCCCTGTGAGCTCTGGGGCCAACGTCCTGACTTTC. Residues: CANSLPVSSGANVLTF. The entire variable domain, with the rest obtained from reference TRBV19 and TRBJ2-6, is as follows: DGGITQSPKYLFRKEGQNVTLSCEQNLNHDAMYWYRQDPGQGLRLIYYSQIVNDFQKGDIAEGYSVSREKKESFPLTVTSAQKNPTAFYLCANSLPVSSGANVLTFGAGSRLTVL.

The chain combines TRBV19 with TRBJ2-5; 8 nucleotides line up with TRBD2. Trimming cost V 5 bases and J 0 bases; bases outside gene matches: 14. CDR3 size: 18 residues. In germline, CDR1 is LNHDA, CDR2 SQIVND (reference sequence). This CDR3 reads CASSFVVSGGLYQETQYF. CDR3 coding DNA: TGTGCCAGTAGTTTTGTTGTCAGCGGGGGTCTGTACCAAGAGACCCAGTACTTC.

J is TRBJ2-7 and V is TRBV2; a weak D match, TRBD2 (5 bases). The length of the CDR3 is 12 residues. CDR1 is SNHLY, CDR2 FYNNEI, per germline. Trimming pared 2 bases from V and 6 bases from J, leaving 8 bases between. CDR3 loop: CASSERGFEQYF. CDR3 DNA sequence: TGTGCCAGCAGTGAACGAGGGTTCGAGCAGTACTTC.

The V call is TRBV5-1, the J call TRBJ2-7, with TRBD1 matching 8 bases. The junction had 9 bases not matched to a gene; V was cut back by 7 bases and J by 3 bases. The CDR3 loop spans 14 amino acids. Germline CDR1 is SGHRS and CDR2 is YFSETQ. The chain's CDR3 is CASGTGQGNYEQYF. CDR3 in DNA: TGCGCCAGCGGCACTGGACAGGGAAACTACGAGCAGTACTTC.

Only one count was recorded for this clone. V and J are TRBV5-4 and TRBJ1-2; D is ambiguous. Germline CDR1 is SGHNT and CDR2 is YYREEE (reference sequence). Trimming shortened V by 4 bases and J by 8 bases, and 12 bases separated the two germline ends. The CDR3 is 12 residues long. CDR3 in DNA: TGTGCCAGCAGCCGAGACTTGTTCGGCTACACCTTC. This codes for CASSRDLFGYTF.

This chain joins TRBV27 and TRBJ1-6, with D possibly being TRBD1 (5 bases). Trimming left V 6 bases short and J 9 bases short, with 18 bases between. Germline CDR1 is MNHEY and CDR2 is SMNVEV (reference sequence). The CDR3 extends over 15 amino acids. CDR3 bases: TGTGCCAGCAGGGGGGTGCGGGGCAGTAGTTCACCCCTCCACTTT. Translating gives CASRGVRGSSSPLHF.

The chain uses TRBV5-8 and TRBJ2-5, with TRBD2 matching over 9 bases. The J segment lost 2 bases and the V segment lost 0 bases, leaving 2 bases of the junction unmatched. This CDR3 is 15 amino acids long. CDR1 and CDR2 (germline): SGHTS, YDEGEE. CDR3 amino acids: CASSLALAGQETQYF. In DNA, the CDR3 is TGTGCCAGCAGCTTGGCCCTAGCGGGACAAGAGACCCAGTACTTC. Based on the CDR3 plus reference TRBV5-8 and TRBJ2-5, the full variable domain is EAGVTQSPTHLIKTRGQQATLRCSPISGHTSVYWYQQALGLGLQFLLWYDEGEERNRGNFPPRFSGRQFPNYSSELNVNALELEDSALYLCASSLALAGQETQYFGPGTRLLVL.

The V and J genes are TRBV7-2 and TRBJ1-5; TRBD1 is a possible D gene (6 bases). The CDR3 is 16 amino acids. Trimming shortened V by 2 bases and J by 4 bases, and 15 bases separated the two germline ends. Germline V lookup: CDR1 SGHTA, CDR2 FQGNSA. The CDR3 loop reads CASSLNSGGRNQPQHF. The CDR3 DNA reads as TGTGCCAGCAGCTTAAATTCGGGGGGCCGTAATCAGCCCCAGCATTTT.

CDR3 amino acids: CASSLKPGRGRNYGYTF. CDR3 DNA: TGTGCCAGCAGTTTAAAGCCCGGAAGGGGGCGGAACTATGGCTACACCTTC. The chain employs TRBV27 and TRBJ1-2, with 7 bases matching TRBD1. V shed 2 bases, J shed 2 bases, and the junction held 11 bases outside the gene matches. The CDR3 contains 17 residues. CDR1 is MNHEY, CDR2 SMNVEV, per germline (reference sequence).

In nucleotides, the CDR3 is TGTGCCAGCAGCGTAGGAGCGTACCAAGAGACCCAGTACTTC. Its protein product is CASSVGAYQETQYF. This chain connects TRBV9 to TRBJ2-5; D uncertain. There are 14 residues in the CDR3. Trimming took 0 bases from V and 0 from J, leaving 6 bases between them. CDR1 and CDR2 from the germline V gene are SGDLS and YYNGEE.

The chain has TRBV13 and TRBJ2-1; 7 bases agree with TRBD2. This CDR3 has 15 amino acids. The ends lost 5 bases at V and 7 bases at J; junction bases unmatched: 11. CDR1 is PRHDT, CDR2 FYEKMQ, per germline (reference sequence). The CDR3: CASSPPGGRGNEQFF. CDR3 coding DNA: TGTGCCAGCAGCCCACCCGGCGGGAGAGGGAATGAGCAGTTCTTC.

The rearrangement uses TRBV29-1 and TRBJ2-5; 11 bases align to TRBD1. This CDR3 contains 14 residues. Germline CDR1 reads SQVTM; CDR2 reads ANQGSEA. V lost 3 bases to trimming and J lost 4 bases; unmatched junction nucleotides: 4. As DNA, the CDR3 is TGCAGCGTTGAGGGACAGGGGGTACCAGAGACCCAGTACTTC. Translating it yields CSVEGQGVPETQYF.

The chain joins TRBV5-1 to TRBJ1-4; 7 bases fit TRBD1. The length of the CDR3 is 16 residues. CDR1 is SGHRS and CDR2 is YFSETQ in the germline V gene. J lost 2 bases, V lost 5 bases, and 9 bases had no gene match. The CDR3 DNA reads TGCGCCAGCAGGACGACAGGGTCGGGTACTAATGAAAAACTGTTTTTT. Translation gives CASRTTGSGTNEKLFF. The full variable domain, rest sourced from reference TRBV5-1 and TRBJ1-4, is KAGVTQTPRYLIKTRGQQVTLSCSPISGHRSVSWYQQTPGQGLQFLFEYFSETQRNKGNFPGRFSGRQFSNSRSEMNVSTLELGDSALYLCASRTTGSGTNEKLFFGSGTQLSVL.

This clone was seen only once. The chain joins TRBV4-3 to TRBJ1-4, with 8 bases identical to TRBD1. After removal of 4 bases from V and 6 bases from J, the junction contained 4 bases not matched to a gene. There are 14 residues in the CDR3. Germline CDR1 LGHNA, CDR2 YSLEER. In nucleotides, the CDR3 is TGCGCCAGCAGCCCGGACAGGGTTTATGAAAAACTGTTTTTT. Amino acids: CASSPDRVYEKLFF.

This clone was observed a single time. The V and J genes are TRBV6-5 and TRBJ2-1; 8 bases are shared with TRBD2. Trimming cost V 6 bases and J 10 bases; bases outside gene matches: 11. The germline gives CDR1 MNHEY, CDR2 SVGAGI. This CDR3 has 14 amino acids. The CDR3 DNA reads TGTGCCAGCAGCCCCAGTATAGCGGGACGGGAGCAGTTCTTC. Protein: CASSPSIAGREQFF.

This clone turned up a few times. CDR3 protein: CASTPPGGQDNYGYTF. CDR3 DNA sequence: TGTGCCAGCACCCCCCCGGGTGGACAGGACAACTATGGCTACACCTTC. The V and J genes are TRBV21-1 and TRBJ1-2; the D call in the table, TRBD1, was not verified against the DNA. TRBV21-1 is a pseudogene. The CDR3 extends over 16 amino acids.